This TCR beta chain was captured by sequencing in a study of human T cells and chemical hapten exposure. Study-wide context: Chiefly female patients presented with alopecia areata, totalis or universalis.

From the RACE reads, TCRdb called clonotypes with MiXCR, one entry per CDR3 protein. The sample comprises approximately 77,000 distinct CDR3 sequences, around 13% of which are singletons, and roughly 4.6% rests with the top ten. Time point noted: pre-sensitization, week 0. The treatment denotes: therapeutic diphenylcyclopropenone sensitization with weekly scalp DPC. Trimming cost V 2 bases and J 4 bases, with 8 bases left between them. This CDR3 comprises 14 residues. The germline V gene encodes CDR1 MNHEY and CDR2 SVGAGI. This clonotype has more than one count but fewer than ten. This rearrangement joins TRBV6-5 to TRBJ1-4; unclear D gene. The material was whole blood, obtained in connection with sensitization to the hapten diphenylcyclopropenone (DPC). This receptor was taken from a woman aged 50 to 60 with alopecia areata. Some clones in this sample may be carry-over from other donors' samples. CDR3 bases: TGTGCCAGCAGTTACGGGCAAAATAATGAAAAACTGTTTTTT. Its translation: CASSYGQNNEKLFF.